This T cell receptor (beta chain) emerged from a study of T cells in Graves' hyperthyroidism and ophthalmopathy. Study overall: Peripheral blood draws took place at initial diagnosis, ahead of any treatment. General study findings and limits: Blood samples included most of the expanded thyroid clonotypes exceeding 0.001.

Amplification targeted TCR beta CDR3 regions from RNA transcripts. A first-round RT-PCR of the TCR CDR3 used the HTBI primer set. Via MiXCR, TCRdb re-called the multiplex PCR reads, giving one row per CDR3 protein. The data show about 720,000 distinct CDR3 sequences, roughly 17% seen once. For Graves' hyperthyroidism to be stable, ophthalmopathy could not progress within 18 months. Hyperthyroidism, newly diagnosed and lasting under 2 months, affected patients aged 18 to 65. This CDR3 is 13 amino acids long. CDR1 is MNHEY and CDR2 is SMNVEV in the germline V gene (reference sequence). V lost 3 bases to trimming and J lost 5 bases, with 8 bases between them. Many counts were recorded for this clonotype. Antigen unknown.

Sequenced sample: blood. This TCR derives from a man aged 18-30 years with Graves' hyperthyroidism. This sequence joins TRBV27 and TRBJ2-1; maybe TRBD2 (6 bases). The CDR3 DNA reads as TGTGCCAGCAGTTTCGGGACTGACAATGAGCAGTTCTTC. It encodes CASSFGTDNEQFF.